The rows below give T cell receptor beta chains drawn from one sample of a study of control samples from healthy donors and cancer patients. Some clones are missing from TCRdb's copy, which holds only in-frame ones; the method was immunoSEQ multiplex PCR. The table lists some 94,000 clones, about 86% of them singletons. The specimen sequenced was blood. The receptors here all came from a woman aged 50 to 60 in good health. Both conserved end residues are part of each CDR3. Each record gives: V gene, clone size, J gene, CDR3 protein. Clone size is not always given. Where it is, it says once, few, many or a class for expanded clones.

TRBV19,once,TRBJ1-2,CASSNVVGYGYTF
TRBV6-1,-,TRBJ2-6,CASSDTGTGVNSGANVLTF
TRBV19,-,TRBJ1-2,CASRIRGGSYGYTF
TRBV7-3,-,TRBJ2-3,CASSLTAGLNTDTQYF
TRBV19,once,TRBJ2-3,CASSIPGGARTDTQYF
TRBV5-1,-,TRBJ1-1,CASSQSTGSGSTEAFF
TRBV19,-,TRBJ2-1,CASSMRLAGGLGQFF
TRBV4-3,-,TRBJ2-5,CASSRGLGRQETQYF
TRBV7-9,-,TRBJ1-2,CASSERDRGSYGYTF
TRBV4-3,-,TRBJ2-5,CASSQGITGTSGRKETQYF
TRBV14,-,TRBJ1-6,CASSPITAGGPLHF
TRBV15,-,TRBJ2-7,CATSRDGRAYEQYF
TRBV10-3,-,TRBJ2-7,CAISVGLKYEQYF
TRBV7-2,once,TRBJ2-7,CASSLDRRQAVTGEQYF
TRBV5-4,-,TRBJ1-2,CASSLNSNYGYTF
TRBV5-1,-,TRBJ1-5,CASSPQGSNQPQHF
TRBV3-1/TRBV3-2,-,TRBJ2-7,CASSQEGQGGDEQYF
TRBV12-3/TRBV12-4,-,TRBJ2-5,CASSLFPETQYF
TRBV9,-,TRBJ2-1,CASSVVFDTSGTDEQFF
TRBV7-8,-,TRBJ2-5,CASSAAGTQYF
TRBV18,-,TRBJ2-1,CASSPGIRWTNEQFF